This TCR beta chain was sequenced during a study of T-cell memory formation after mild COVID-19. TCRdb ran MiXCR on the 5' RACE reads and lists one entry per CDR3 protein. The data contain roughly 190,000 distinct CDR3 sequences, about a sixth of them singletons. There are 17 residues in the CDR3. V was clipped by 0 bases and J by 0 bases, with 12 bases between them. Germline V gene lookup returns CDR1 DFQATT and CDR2 SNEGSKA (reference sequence). The sample was PBMCs or a T cell subset sorted from them (not recorded which). J is TRBJ1-6 and V is TRBV20-1; D gene unclear. This sequence originates from an adult woman who had mild COVID-19 (a few samples of this study predate the infection). Cell type and time point are not known. This CDR3 reads CSARDARVDSYNSPLHF. CDR3 nucleotide sequence: TGCAGTGCTAGAGATGCCCGGGTTGACTCCTATAATTCACCCCTCCACTTT.